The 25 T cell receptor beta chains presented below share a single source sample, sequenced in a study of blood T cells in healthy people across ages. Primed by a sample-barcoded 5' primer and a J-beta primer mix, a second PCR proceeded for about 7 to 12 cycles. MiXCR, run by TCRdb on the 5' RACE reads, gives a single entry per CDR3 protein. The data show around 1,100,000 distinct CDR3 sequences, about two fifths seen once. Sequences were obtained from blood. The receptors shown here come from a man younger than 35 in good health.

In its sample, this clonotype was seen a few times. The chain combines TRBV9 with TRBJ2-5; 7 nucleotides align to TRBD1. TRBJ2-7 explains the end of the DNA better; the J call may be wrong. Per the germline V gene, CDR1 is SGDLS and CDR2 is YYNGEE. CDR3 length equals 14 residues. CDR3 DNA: TGTGCCAGCAGCGAAAGACAGGGCTTTGACGAGCAGTACTTC. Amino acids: CASSERQGFDEQYF.

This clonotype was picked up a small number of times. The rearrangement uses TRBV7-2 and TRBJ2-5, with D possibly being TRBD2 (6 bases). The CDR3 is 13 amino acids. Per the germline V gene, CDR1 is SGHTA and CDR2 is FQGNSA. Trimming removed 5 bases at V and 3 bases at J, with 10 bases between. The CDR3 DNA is TGTGCCAGCAGCATGGGACTCAAAGAGACCCAGTACTTC. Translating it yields CASSMGLKETQYF.

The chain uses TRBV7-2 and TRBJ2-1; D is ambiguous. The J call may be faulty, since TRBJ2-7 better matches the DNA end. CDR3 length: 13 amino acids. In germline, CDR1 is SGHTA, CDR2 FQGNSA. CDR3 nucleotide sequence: TGTGCCAGCAGCGTAGACGGTAACAATGAGCAGTACTTC. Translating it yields CASSVDGNNEQYF.

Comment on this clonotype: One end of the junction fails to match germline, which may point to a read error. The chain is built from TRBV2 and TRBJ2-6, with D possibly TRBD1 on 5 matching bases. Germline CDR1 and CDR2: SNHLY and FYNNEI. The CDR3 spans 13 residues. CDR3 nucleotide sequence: TGTGCCAGCAGTGTATCTGGGGCCGACGTCCTGACTTTC. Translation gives CASSVSGADVLTF.

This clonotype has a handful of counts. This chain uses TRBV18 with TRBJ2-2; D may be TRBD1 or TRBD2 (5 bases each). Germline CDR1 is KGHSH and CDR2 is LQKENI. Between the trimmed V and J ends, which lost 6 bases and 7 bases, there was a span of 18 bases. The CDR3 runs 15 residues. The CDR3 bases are TGTGCCAGCTCTCCGGGACGGACTCTCGGCGGGGAGCTGTTTTTT. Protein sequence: CASSPGRTLGGELFF.

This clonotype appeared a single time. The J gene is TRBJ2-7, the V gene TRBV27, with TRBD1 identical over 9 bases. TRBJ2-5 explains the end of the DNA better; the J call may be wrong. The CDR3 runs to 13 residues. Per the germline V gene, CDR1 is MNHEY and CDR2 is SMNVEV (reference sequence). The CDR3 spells CASNPTGGETQYF. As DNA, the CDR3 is TGTGCCAGCAACCCGACAGGGGGAGAGACCCAGTACTTC.

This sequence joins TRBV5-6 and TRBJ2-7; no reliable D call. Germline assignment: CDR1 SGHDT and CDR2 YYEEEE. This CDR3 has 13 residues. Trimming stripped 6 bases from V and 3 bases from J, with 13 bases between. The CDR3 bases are TGTGCCAGCAACCGAGGACGTGTCTACGAGCAGTACTTC. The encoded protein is CASNRGRVYEQYF.

The CDR3 here is CASSPYSVGAFF. CDR3 coding DNA: TGTGCCAGCAGCCCCTATTCTGTTGGAGCTTTCTTT. The chain employs TRBV9 and TRBJ1-1, with D unclear. Germline values: CDR1 SGDLS, CDR2 YYNGEE. CDR3 length: 12 residues. V was pared by 4 bases and J by 10 bases, with 14 bases between.

In nucleotides, the CDR3 is TGTGCCAGCAGCGTCCGTGGGACAGATTACAATGAGCAGTACTTC. It specifies CASSVRGTDYNEQYF. This chain joins TRBV9 and TRBJ2-7; 7 nucleotides line up with TRBD1. The V and J ends lost 2 bases and 7 bases, in that order; junction bases with no gene match: 12. This CDR3 contains 15 residues. Germline V gene sequence: CDR1 SGDLS, CDR2 YYNGEE.

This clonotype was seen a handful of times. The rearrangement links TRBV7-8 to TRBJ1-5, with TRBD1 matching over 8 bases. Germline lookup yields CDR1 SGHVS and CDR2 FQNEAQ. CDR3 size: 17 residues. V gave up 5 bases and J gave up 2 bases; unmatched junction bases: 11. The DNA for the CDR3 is TGTGCCAGCAGCGTCCAGGGGGCTACTACTGGCAATCAGCCCCAGCATTTT. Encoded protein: CASSVQGATTGNQPQHF. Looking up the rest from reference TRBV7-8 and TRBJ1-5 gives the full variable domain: GAGVSQSPRYKVAKRGQDVALRCDPISGHVSLFWYQQALGQGPEFLTYFQNEAQLDKSGLPSDRFFAERPEGSVSTLKIQRTQQEDSAVYLCASSVQGATTGNQPQHFGDGTRLSIL.

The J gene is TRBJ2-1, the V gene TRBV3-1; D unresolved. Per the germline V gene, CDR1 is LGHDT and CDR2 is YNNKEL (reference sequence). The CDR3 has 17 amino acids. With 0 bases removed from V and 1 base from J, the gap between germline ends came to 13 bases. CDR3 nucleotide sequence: TGTGCCAGCAGCCAAGATGAGTTAGTACAATCCTACAATGAGCAGTTCTTC. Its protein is CASSQDELVQSYNEQFF.

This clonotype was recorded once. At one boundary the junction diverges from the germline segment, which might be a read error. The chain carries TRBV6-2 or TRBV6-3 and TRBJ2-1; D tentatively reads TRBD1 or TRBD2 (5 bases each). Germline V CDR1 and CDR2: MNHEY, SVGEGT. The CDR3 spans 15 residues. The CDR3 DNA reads TGTGCCAGCAGTTATGGACGGGGCTACTACAAGGAGCAGTTCTTC. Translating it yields CASSYGRGYYKEQFF.

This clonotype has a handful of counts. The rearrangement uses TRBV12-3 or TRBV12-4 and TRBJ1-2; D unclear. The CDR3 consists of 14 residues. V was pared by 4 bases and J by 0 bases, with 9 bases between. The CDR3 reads CASSYRLTNYGYTF. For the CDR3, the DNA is TGTGCCAGCAGTTACCGACTAACTAACTATGGCTACACCTTC.

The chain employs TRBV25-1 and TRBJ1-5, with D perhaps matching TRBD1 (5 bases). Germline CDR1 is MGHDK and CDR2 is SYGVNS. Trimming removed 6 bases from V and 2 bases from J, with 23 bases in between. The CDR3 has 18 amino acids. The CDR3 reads CASSPSTVTPRGNQPQHF. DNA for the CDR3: TGTGCCAGCAGCCCCTCGACAGTCACCCCTCGGGGCAATCAGCCCCAGCATTTT.

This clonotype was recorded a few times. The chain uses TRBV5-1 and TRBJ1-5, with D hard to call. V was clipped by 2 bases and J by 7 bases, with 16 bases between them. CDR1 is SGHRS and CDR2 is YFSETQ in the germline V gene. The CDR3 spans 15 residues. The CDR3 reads CASSFSGGTSQPQHF. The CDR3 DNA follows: TGCGCCAGCAGCTTCTCAGGAGGCACAAGCCAGCCCCAGCATTTT.

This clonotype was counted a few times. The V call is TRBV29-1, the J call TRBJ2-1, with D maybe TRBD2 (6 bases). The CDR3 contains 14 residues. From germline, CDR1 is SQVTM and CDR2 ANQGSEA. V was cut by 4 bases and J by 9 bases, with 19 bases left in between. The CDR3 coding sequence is TGCAGCGTTGCGTCGGGACTGGGATTTGGTGAGCAGTTCTTC. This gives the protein CSVASGLGFGEQFF.

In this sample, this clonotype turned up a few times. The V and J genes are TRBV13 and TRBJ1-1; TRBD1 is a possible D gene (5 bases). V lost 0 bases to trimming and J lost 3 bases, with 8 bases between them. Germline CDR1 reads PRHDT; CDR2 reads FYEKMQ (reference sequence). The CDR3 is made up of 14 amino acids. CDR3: CASSLGGVHTEAFF. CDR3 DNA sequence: TGTGCCAGCAGCTTAGGAGGGGTGCACACTGAAGCTTTCTTT.

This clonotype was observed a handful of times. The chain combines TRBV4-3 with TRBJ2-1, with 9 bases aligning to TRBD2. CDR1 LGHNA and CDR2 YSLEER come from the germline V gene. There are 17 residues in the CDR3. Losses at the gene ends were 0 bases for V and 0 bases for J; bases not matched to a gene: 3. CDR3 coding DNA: TGCGCCAGCAGCCAAGACGGACTAGCGCCCTCCTACAATGAGCAGTTCTTC. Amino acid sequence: CASSQDGLAPSYNEQFF.

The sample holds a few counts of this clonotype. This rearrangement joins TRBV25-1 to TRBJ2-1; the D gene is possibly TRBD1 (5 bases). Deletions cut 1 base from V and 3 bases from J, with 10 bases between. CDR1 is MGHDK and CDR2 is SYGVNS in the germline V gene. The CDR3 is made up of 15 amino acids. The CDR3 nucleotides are TGTGCCAGCAGTGAATGGCAGGGTTTCTACAATGAGCAGTTCTTC. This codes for CASSEWQGFYNEQFF. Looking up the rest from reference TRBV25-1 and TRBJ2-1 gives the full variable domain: EADIYQTPRYLVIGTGKKITLECSQTMGHDKMYWYQQDPGMELHLIHYSYGVNSTEKGDLSSESTVSRIRTEHFPLTLESARPSHTSQYLCASSEWQGFYNEQFFGPGTRLTVL.

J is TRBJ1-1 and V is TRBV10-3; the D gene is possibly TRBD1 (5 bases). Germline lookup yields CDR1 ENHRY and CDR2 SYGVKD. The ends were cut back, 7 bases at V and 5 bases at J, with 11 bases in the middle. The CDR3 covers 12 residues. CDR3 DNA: TGTGCCATCACCTCGGGGGAGACTGAAGCTTTCTTT. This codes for CAITSGETEAFF.

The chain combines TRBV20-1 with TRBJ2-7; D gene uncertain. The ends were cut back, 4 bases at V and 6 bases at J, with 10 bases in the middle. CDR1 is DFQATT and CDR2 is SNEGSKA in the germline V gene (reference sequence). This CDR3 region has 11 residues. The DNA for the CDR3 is TGCAGTGCTAAAGGGAAAAGCGAGCAGTACTTC. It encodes CSAKGKSEQYF.

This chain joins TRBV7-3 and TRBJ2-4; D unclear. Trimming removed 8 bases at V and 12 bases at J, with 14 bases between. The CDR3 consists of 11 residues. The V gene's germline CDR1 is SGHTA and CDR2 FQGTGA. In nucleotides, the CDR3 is TGTGCCAGCGGCTCCCTAGTGCCTCAGTACTTC. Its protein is CASGSLVPQYF.

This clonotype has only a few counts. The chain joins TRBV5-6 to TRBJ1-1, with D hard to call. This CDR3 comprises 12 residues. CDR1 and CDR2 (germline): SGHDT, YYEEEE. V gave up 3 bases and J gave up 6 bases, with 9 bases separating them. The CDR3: CASSSNSPEAFF. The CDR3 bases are TGTGCCAGCAGCTCCAATTCCCCTGAAGCTTTCTTT.

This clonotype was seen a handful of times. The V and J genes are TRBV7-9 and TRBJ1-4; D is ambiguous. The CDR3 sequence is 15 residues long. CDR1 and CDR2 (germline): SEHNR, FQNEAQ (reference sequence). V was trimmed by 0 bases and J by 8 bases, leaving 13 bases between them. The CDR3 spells CASSLAEVDTEKLFF. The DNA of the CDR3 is TGTGCCAGCAGCTTAGCGGAGGTCGACACCGAAAAACTGTTTTTT.

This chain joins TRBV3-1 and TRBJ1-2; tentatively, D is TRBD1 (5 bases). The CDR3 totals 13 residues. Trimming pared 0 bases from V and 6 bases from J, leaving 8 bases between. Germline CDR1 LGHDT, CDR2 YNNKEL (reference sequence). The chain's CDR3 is CASSQEWGDGYTF. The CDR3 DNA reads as TGTGCCAGCAGCCAAGAGTGGGGGGATGGCTACACCTTC.